This T cell receptor beta chain emerged from a study of T-cell reconstitution after alpha-beta-depleted transplantation in children. Preparing the TCRbeta library involved the use of unique molecular identifiers. Using its own MiXCR run on the PCR reads, TCRdb lists one record per CDR3 protein. The sample has approximately 1,000,000 distinct CDR3 sequences, roughly 29% seen once. This TCR was sampled from a boy under three years old who had a stem cell transplant for SCID, so the T cells may come from the graft donor. Sequenced material: PBMCs, mostly from graft donor cells, taken 360 days after TCRalphabeta/CD19-depleted stem cell transplant.

Written as DNA, the CDR3 is TGTGCCAGCAGCTTAGCGACCAATAACGGAAAACTGTTTTTT. It translates to CASSLATNNGKLFF. The genes are TRBV7-9 and TRBJ1-4; the D is unclear. The CDR3 length is 14 residues. The germline gives CDR1 SEHNR, CDR2 FQNEAQ (reference sequence). The V end was cut by 0 bases, the J end by 10 bases, with 12 bases between.